The 10 T cell receptor beta chains below come from one sample, sequenced in a study of PD-L1 blockade in urothelial cancer. Described time point: pretreatment peripheral blood. The assay was immunoSEQ multiplex PCR, and TCRdb's table has in-frame clones only and misses some. The data hold about 63,000 clones, with 75% to 85% observed a single time. Sequenced here: PBMCs, sampled around atezolizumab (anti-PD-L1) treatment. These receptors originate from a man aged 65 to 79 with urothelial cancer.

This clone was observed a single time. Written as DNA, the CDR3 is TGCAGCGTTGACGTTGCCGGGGAGACCCAGTACTTC. This codes for CSVDVAGETQYF. The chain employs TRBV29-1 and TRBJ2-5; D remains unclear. This CDR3 comprises 12 residues. V lost 3 bases and J 5 bases, leaving 10 bases between the germline ends. Germline lookup yields CDR1 SQVTM and CDR2 ANQGSEA.

The V gene is TRBV2, the J gene TRBJ1-2, with a possible D match to TRBD1 (6 bases). The CDR3 is 15 residues long. The V end was cut by 7 bases, the J end by 3 bases, with 18 bases between. CDR1 and CDR2 (germline): SNHLY, FYNNEI. The CDR3 sequence: CASTNLGEGDYGYTF. The CDR3 DNA follows: TGTGCCAGCACCAACCTAGGCGAGGGGGACTATGGCTACACCTTC.

This sequence joins TRBV5-1 and TRBJ1-1; TRBD1 is a possible D gene (6 bases). The germline V and J ends were trimmed by 0 bases and 2 bases, with 11 bases remaining between them. Germline V gene sequence: CDR1 SGHRS, CDR2 YFSETQ. The CDR3 has 15 amino acids. The CDR3 nucleotides are TGCGCCAGCAGCTTGGTGGAAGGGGGAAACACTGAAGCTTTCTTT. As protein: CASSLVEGGNTEAFF.

This clone was counted between two and nine times. CDR3: CASSTRNQETQYF. The CDR3 nucleotides are TGTGCCAGCAGCACCAGGAACCAAGAGACCCAGTACTTC. The rearrangement links TRBV7-9 to TRBJ2-5, with D unclear. V was clipped by 5 bases and J by 0 bases, with 7 bases between them. The CDR3 sequence is 13 residues long. CDR1 is SEHNR and CDR2 is FQNEAQ in the germline V gene (reference sequence).

The chain joins TRBV9 to TRBJ2-3, with D unclear. CDR1 is SGDLS and CDR2 is YYNGEE in the germline V gene. The CDR3 contains 14 residues. Trimming cost V 0 bases and J 4 bases, with 9 bases left between them. CDR3 in DNA: TGTGCCAGCAGCGTAGCGCCTGGAGCAGATACGCAGTATTTT. It is translated as CASSVAPGADTQYF.

The rearrangement uses TRBV4-2 and TRBJ2-1; 9 bases line up with TRBD2. Germline CDR1 reads LGHNA; CDR2 reads YNFKEQ. The junction had 12 bases not matched to a gene; V was cut back by 3 bases and J by 9 bases. The CDR3 extends over 16 amino acids. DNA for the CDR3: TGTGCCAGCAGCCAGGTAGCGGGAGACTTGGTCGGTGAGCAGTTCTTC. Translated: CASSQVAGDLVGEQFF.

V is TRBV4-1 and J is TRBJ2-1, with D perhaps TRBD2 (6 bases). Germline V lookup: CDR1 MGHRA, CDR2 YSYEKL. The CDR3 length is 17 residues. V dropped 1 base and J dropped 1 base, with 14 bases sitting between them. CDR3 sequence: CASSQVDGSGSYNEQFF. CDR3 DNA sequence: TGCGCCAGCAGCCAAGTAGACGGGAGTGGGTCCTACAATGAGCAGTTCTTC.

The chain couples TRBV5-4 to TRBJ2-2; 8 positions agree with TRBD2. Losses at the gene ends were 5 bases for V and 0 bases for J; bases not matched to a gene: 12. Germline CDR1 SGHNT, CDR2 YYREEE (reference sequence). The CDR3 totals 18 residues. The CDR3 loop reads CASRSGGSGDSNTGELFF. CDR3 sequence (DNA): TGTGCCAGCAGGTCCGGAGGTAGCGGGGATTCGAACACCGGGGAGCTGTTTTTT.

This clone was recorded a few times. The gene calls are TRBV28 and TRBJ2-5; TRBD1 matches at 8 bases. The CDR3 runs to 13 residues. V lost 10 bases, J lost 5 bases, and 9 bases stayed unmatched. CDR1 and CDR2 from the germline V gene are MDHEN and SYDVKM. The CDR3 DNA sequence: TGTGCCACCTCAGGGGGCTACGGGGAGACCCAGTACTTC. Translating it yields CATSGGYGETQYF.

CDR3: CASSLDSDLRGTEAFF. CDR3 coding DNA: TGCGCCAGCAGCTTGGATTCGGACCTAAGGGGCACTGAAGCTTTCTTT. The V call is TRBV5-1, the J call TRBJ1-1, with D perhaps TRBD1 (5 bases). The CDR3 spans 16 residues. Between the trimmed V and J ends, which lost 0 bases and 4 bases, there was a span of 16 bases. CDR1 is SGHRS and CDR2 is YFSETQ in the germline V gene. The variable domain in full, with the rest retrieved from reference TRBV5-1 and TRBJ1-1, is KAGVTQTPRYLIKTRGQQVTLSCSPISGHRSVSWYQQTPGQGLQFLFEYFSETQRNKGNFPGRFSGRQFSNSRSEMNVSTLELGDSALYLCASSLDSDLRGTEAFFGQGTRLTVV.